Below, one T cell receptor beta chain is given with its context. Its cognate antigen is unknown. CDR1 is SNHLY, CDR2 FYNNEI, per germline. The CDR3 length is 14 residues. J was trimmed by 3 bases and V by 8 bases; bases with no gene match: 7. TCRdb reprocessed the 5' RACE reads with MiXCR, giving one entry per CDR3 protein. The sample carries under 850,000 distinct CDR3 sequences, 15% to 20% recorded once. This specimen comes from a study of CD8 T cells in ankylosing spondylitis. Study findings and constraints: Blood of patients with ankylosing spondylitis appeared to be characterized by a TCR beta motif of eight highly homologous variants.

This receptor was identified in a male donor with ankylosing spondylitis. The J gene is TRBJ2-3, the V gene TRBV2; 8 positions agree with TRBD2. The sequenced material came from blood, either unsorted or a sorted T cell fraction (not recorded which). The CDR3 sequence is CASPGREVTDTQYF. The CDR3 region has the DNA TGTGCCAGCCCGGGGCGGGAGGTGACAGATACGCAGTATTTT.